The rows below give T cell receptor beta chains drawn from one sample of a study of molecular identifiers for immune sequencing clone quantification. MiXCR, applied by TCRdb to the PCR reads, yields one record per CDR3 protein. The sample includes some 650,000 distinct CDR3 sequences, just under 20% seen only once; the top ten take 0.85% to 0.9%. Sample: naive CD8+ T cells from blood, with Jurkat cell RNA spiked in. The origin of the receptors is a human donor in good health. Some libraries in this study had Jurkat cell RNA spiked in. Both conserved end residues are part of each CDR3. D genes are given only for firm matches. Size is omitted from some rows. Given values are once, few, many or a class for expanded clones.

>TRBJ2-1|14|few|TRBV28|.
CASSLLKPHNEQFF
TGTGCCAGCAGCCTTCTGAAACCCCACAATGAGCAGTTCTTC
>TRBJ2-7|16|.|TRBV14|TRBD2
CASSHIVQREFHEQYF
TGTGCCAGCAGCCATATAGTTCAGCGGGAGTTCCACGAGCAGTACTTC
>TRBJ2-3|17|many|TRBV28|.
CASSLHPMAYPTDTQYF
TGTGCCAGCAGTTTACACCCTATGGCCTACCCCACAGATACGCAGTATTTT
>TRBJ1-5|15|many|TRBV6-2/TRBV6-3|.
CASSSEDSTNQPQHF
TGTGCCAGCAGTTCTGAGGATAGTACCAATCAGCCCCAGCATTTT
>TRBJ2-5|15|.|TRBV3-1|.
CASSQAREFWETQYF
TGTGCCAGCAGCCAAGCTCGGGAGTTTTGGGAGACCCAGTACTTC
>TRBJ2-1|15|many|TRBV11-2|TRBD1
CASSPPFGTEGEQFF
TGTGCCAGCAGCCCGCCCTTCGGGACAGAGGGTGAGCAGTTCTTC
>TRBJ2-3|14|.|TRBV19|.
CAGRRRGRGPYQFF
TGTGCCGGTAGGCGACGCGGCCGGGGCCCATATCAATTTTTT
>TRBJ1-3|18|.|TRBV27|.
CASSLWGGRGFSGNTIYF
TGTGCCAGCAGTTTATGGGGTGGGCGGGGGTTCTCTGGAAACACCATATATTTT
>TRBJ2-7|16|many|TRBV20-1|TRBD2
CSAPLEFASGSDEQYF
TGCAGTGCTCCGTTAGAGTTCGCTAGCGGGAGCGACGAGCAGTACTTC
>TRBJ2-3|14|many|TRBV6-4|.
CASSQSGAPDTQYF
TGTGCCAGCAGTCAATCGGGGGCTCCAGATACGCAGTATTTT
>TRBJ2-7|14|.|TRBV12-5|.
CASAPDFQSYEQYF
TGTGCTAGTGCCCCGGACTTTCAATCCTACGAGCAGTACTTC
>TRBJ2-3|17|many|TRBV30|.
CAWSNGTFWGGEVTQYF
TGTGCCTGGAGTAACGGGACCTTCTGGGGCGGTGAAGTCACGCAGTATTTT
>TRBJ1-5|12|many|TRBV7-9|.
CASSLDHQPQHF
TGTGCCAGCAGCTTAGACCATCAGCCCCAGCATTTT
>TRBJ1-3|16|few|TRBV20-1|.
CSARESPASSGNTIYF
TGCAGTGCTAGAGAATCCCCCGCCTCCTCTGGAAACACCATATATTTT
>TRBJ1-6|16|many|TRBV5-5|.
CASSSAPGAYNSPLHF
TGTGCCAGCAGCTCGGCTCCAGGGGCCTATAATTCACCCCTCCACTTT
>TRBJ2-1|15|many|TRBV7-2|.
CASSQPVGHYNEQFF
TGTGCCAGCAGCCAGCCCGTGGGGCATTACAATGAGCAGTTCTTC
>TRBJ1-1|13|many|TRBV7-2|.
CASSLRTVLLGFF
TGTGCCAGCAGCTTAAGGACAGTTCTTCTTGGTTTCTTT
>TRBJ2-5|14|many|TRBV15|.
CATSSPPGQETQYF
TGTGCCACCAGCAGCCCTCCGGGACAAGAGACCCAGTACTTC
>TRBJ2-7|13|many|TRBV5-6|.
CASSPTGSHEQYF
TGTGCCAGCAGCCCCACAGGGTCCCACGAGCAGTACTTC
>TRBJ1-5|14|many|TRBV12-3/TRBV12-4|.
CASSLGTRNQPQHF
TGTGCCAGCAGTTTAGGGACACGCAATCAGCCCCAGCATTTT
>TRBJ1-1|11|many|TRBV20-1|.
CSARDGIGPFF
TGCAGTGCTAGAGATGGTATAGGGCCCTTCTTT
>TRBJ1-2|15|many|TRBV12-3/TRBV12-4|.
CASSLGGYGYYGYTF
TGTGCCAGCAGTTTAGGAGGGTACGGATACTATGGCTACACCTTC